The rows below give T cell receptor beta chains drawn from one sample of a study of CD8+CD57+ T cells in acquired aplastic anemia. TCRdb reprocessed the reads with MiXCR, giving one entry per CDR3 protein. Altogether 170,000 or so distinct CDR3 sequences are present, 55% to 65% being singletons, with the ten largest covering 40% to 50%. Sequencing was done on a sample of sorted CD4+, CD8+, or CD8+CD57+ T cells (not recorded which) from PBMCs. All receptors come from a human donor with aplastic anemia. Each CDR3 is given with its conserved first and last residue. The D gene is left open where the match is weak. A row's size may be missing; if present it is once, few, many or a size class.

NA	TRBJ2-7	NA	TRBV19	CASSNQRGKYEQYF	TGTGCCAGTAGTAATCAAAGGGGGAAGTACGAGCAGTACTTC
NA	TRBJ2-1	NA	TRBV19	CASSIARNEQFF	TGTGCCAGTAGTATAGCGAGGAATGAGCAGTTCTTC
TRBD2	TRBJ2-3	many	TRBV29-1	CSVVAGADTQYF	TGCAGCGTTGTAGCGGGTGCAGATACGCAGTATTTT
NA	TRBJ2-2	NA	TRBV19	CASIHSGGGTGELFF	TGTGCCAGTATCCATAGTGGAGGGGGGACCGGGGAGCTGTTTTTT
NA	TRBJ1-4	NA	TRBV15	CATSSAAPGGERLFF	TGTGCCACCAGCAGCGCTGCGCCGGGCGGTGAAAGACTGTTTTTT
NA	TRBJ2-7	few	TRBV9	CASGDEQYF	TGTGCCAGCGGGGACGAGCAGTACTTC
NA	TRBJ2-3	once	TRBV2	CASSARDRRGGQYF	TGTGCCAGCAGTGCCCGGGACAGGAGGGGGGGGCAGTATTTT
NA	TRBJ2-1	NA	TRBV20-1	CSATRTARNQQFF	TGCAGTGCTACCAGGACAGCTCGCAATCAGCAGTTCTTC
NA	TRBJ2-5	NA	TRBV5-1	CASSLVMSQETQYF	TGCGCCAGCAGCTTAGTTATGAGCCAAGAGACCCAGTACTTC
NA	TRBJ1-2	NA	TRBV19	CASSVWANYGYTF	TGTGCCAGCAGCGTATGGGCCAACTATGGCTACACCTTC
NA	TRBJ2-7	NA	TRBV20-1	CSAPRGVTSYEQYF	TGCAGTGCTCCCAGGGGGGTCACCTCCTACGAGCAGTACTTC
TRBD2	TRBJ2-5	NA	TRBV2	CASSKGLAAQETQYF	TGTGCCAGCAGTAAGGGACTAGCGGCGCAAGAGACCCAGTACTTC
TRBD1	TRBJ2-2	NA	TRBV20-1	CSARSGTGRPTELFF	TGCAGTGCTAGATCGGGGACAGGGCGCCCGACGGAGCTGTTTTTT
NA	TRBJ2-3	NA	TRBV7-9	CASSPHPTDTQYF	TGTGCCAGCAGCCCCCACCCCACAGATACGCAGTACTTT
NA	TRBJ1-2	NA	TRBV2	CASSVTTANYGYTF	TGTGCCAGCAGTGTGACGACAGCGAACTATGGCTACACCTTC
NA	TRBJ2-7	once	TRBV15	CATSVRAGTYEQYF	TGTGCCACCAGCGTGCGGGCGGGTACCTACGAGCAGTACTTC
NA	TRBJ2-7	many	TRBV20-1	CSAREAGTYEQYF	TGCAGTGCTAGAGAGGCAGGGACCTACGAGCAGTACTTC
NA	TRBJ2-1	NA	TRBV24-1	CATSDVAGPNNEQFF	TGTGCCACCAGTGATGTTGCGGGGCCCAACAATGAGCAGTTCTTC
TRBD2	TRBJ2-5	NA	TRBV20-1	CSAKRGETQYF	TGCAGTGCAAAGCGGGGGGAGACCCAGTACTTC
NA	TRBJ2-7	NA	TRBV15	CATSREGGPPREQYF	TGTGCCACCAGCAGAGAGGGCGGACCGCCTAGGGAGCAGTACTTC
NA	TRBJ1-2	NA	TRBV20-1	CSAPPGGAIGYTF	TGCAGTGCGCCACCCGGGGGGGCCATAGGCTACACCTTC
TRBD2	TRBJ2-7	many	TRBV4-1	CASSQGRGDEQYF	TGCGCCAGCAGCCAAGGTCGGGGGGACGAGCAGTACTTC
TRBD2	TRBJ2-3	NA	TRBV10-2	CASSERGGEDTQYF	TGCGCCAGCAGCGAGCGGGGGGGCGAAGATACGCAGTATTTT
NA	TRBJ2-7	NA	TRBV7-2	CASSPISYEQYF	TGTGCCAGCAGCCCTATCTCCTACGAGCAGTACTTC
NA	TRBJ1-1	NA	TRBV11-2	CASSLVGTWPEAFF	TGTGCCAGCAGCTTAGTGGGGACATGGCCGGAAGCTTTCTTT
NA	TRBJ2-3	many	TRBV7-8	CASSPVGGRDTDTQYF	TGTGCCAGCAGCCCTGTGGGGGGGCGCGACACAGATACGCAGTATTTT
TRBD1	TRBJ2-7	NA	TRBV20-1	CSVGKQGAYEQYF	TGCAGTGTGGGTAAGCAGGGGGCCTACGAGCAGTACTTC
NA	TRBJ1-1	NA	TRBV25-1	CASRFGILTEAFF	TGTGCCAGCAGGTTCGGGATACTCACTGAAGCTTTCTTT
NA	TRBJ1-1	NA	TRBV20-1	CSARETGRATEAFF	TGCAGTGCTAGAGAAACAGGTAGGGCCACTGAAGCTTTCTTT
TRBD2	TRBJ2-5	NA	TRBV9	CASSVVASGGAETQYF	TGTGCCAGCAGCGTAGTGGCTAGCGGGGGGGCGGAGACCCAGTACTTC
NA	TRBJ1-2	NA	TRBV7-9	CASSLSPLGKGYTF	TGTGCCAGCAGCTTATCTCCTCTAGGGAAAGGCTACACCTTC